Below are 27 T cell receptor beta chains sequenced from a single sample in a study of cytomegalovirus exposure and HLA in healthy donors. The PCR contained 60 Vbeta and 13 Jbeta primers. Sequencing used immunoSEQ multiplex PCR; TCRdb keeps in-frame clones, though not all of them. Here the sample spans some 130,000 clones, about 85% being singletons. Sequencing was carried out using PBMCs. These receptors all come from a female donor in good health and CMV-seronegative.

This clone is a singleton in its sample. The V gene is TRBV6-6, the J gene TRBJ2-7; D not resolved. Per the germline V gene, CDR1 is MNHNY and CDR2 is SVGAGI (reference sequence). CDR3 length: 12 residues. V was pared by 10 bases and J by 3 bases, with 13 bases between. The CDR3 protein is CATSVHLYEQYF. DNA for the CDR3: TGTGCCACCTCGGTTCATCTCTACGAGCAGTACTTC.

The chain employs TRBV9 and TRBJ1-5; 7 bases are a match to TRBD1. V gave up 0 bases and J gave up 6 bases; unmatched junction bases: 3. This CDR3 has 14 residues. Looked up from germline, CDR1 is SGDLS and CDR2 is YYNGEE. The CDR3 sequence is CASSVGSGGQPQHF. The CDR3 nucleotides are TGTGCCAGCAGCGTAGGGTCAGGGGGTCAGCCCCAGCATTTT.

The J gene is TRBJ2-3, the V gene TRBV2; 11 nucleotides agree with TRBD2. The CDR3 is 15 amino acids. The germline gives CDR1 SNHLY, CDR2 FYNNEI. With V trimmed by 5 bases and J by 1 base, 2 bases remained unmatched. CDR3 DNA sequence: TGTGCCAGCAGTAAACTAGCGGGGGGCACAGATACGCAGTATTTT. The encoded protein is CASSKLAGGTDTQYF. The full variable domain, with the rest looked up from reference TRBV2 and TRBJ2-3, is EPEVTQTPSHQVTQMGQEVILRCVPISNHLYFYWYRQILGQKVEFLVSFYNNEISEKSEIFDDQFSVERPDGSNFTLKIRSTKLEDSAMYFCASSKLAGGTDTQYFGPGTRLTVL.

CDR3 coding DNA: TGTGCCAGCAGCTCAAGGGGAGTGGGACAGGGTAGTCGCGAGCAGTACTTC. Its translation: CASSSRGVGQGSREQYF. The chain couples TRBV5-6 to TRBJ2-7; the match to TRBD1 covers 9 bases. The CDR3 extends over 17 amino acids. CDR1 and CDR2 from the germline V gene are SGHDT and YYEEEE. The trim removed 3 bases at V and 6 bases at J, leaving 16 bases unmatched.

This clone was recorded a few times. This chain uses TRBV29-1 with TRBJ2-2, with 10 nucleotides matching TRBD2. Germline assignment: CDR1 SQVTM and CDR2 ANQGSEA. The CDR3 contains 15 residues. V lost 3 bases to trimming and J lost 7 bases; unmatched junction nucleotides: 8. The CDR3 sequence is CSVERTSGEGGELFF. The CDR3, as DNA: TGCAGCGTTGAGAGGACTAGCGGAGAGGGCGGGGAGCTGTTTTTT.

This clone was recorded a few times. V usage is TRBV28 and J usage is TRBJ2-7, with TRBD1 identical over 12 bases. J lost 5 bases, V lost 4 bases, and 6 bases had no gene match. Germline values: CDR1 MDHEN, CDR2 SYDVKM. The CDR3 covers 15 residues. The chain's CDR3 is CASSSWGQGAHEQYF. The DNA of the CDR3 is TGTGCCAGCAGTTCCTGGGGACAGGGGGCCCACGAGCAGTACTTC.

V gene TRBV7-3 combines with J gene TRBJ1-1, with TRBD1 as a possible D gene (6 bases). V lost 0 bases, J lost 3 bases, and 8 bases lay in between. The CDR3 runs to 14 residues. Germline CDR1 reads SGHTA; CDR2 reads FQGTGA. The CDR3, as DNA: TGTGCCAGCAGCTTAACGACAGGCGACACTGAAGCTTTCTTT. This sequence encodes CASSLTTGDTEAFF. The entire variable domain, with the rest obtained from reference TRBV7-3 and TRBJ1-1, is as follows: GAGVSQTPSNKVTEKGKYVELRCDPISGHTALYWYRQSLGQGPEFLIYFQGTGAADDSGLPNDRFFAVRPEGSVSTLKIQRTERGDSAVYLCASSLTTGDTEAFFGQGTRLTVV.

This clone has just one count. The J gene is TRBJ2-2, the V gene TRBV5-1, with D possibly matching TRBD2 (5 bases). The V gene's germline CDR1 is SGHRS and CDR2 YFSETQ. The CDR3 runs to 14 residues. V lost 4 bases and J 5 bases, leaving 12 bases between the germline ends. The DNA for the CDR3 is TGCGCCAGCAGCCCCAGCGGAATGACCGGGGAGCTGTTTTTT. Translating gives CASSPSGMTGELFF. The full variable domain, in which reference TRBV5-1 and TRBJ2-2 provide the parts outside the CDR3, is KAGVTQTPRYLIKTRGQQVTLSCSPISGHRSVSWYQQTPGQGLQFLFEYFSETQRNKGNFPGRFSGRQFSNSRSEMNVSTLELGDSALYLCASSPSGMTGELFFGEGSRLTVL.

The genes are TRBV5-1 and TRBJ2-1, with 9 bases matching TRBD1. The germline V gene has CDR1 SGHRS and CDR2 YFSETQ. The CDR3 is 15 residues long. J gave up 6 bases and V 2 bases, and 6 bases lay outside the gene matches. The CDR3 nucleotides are TGCGCCAGCAGCTTCCGGGACAGGGTAGGCAATGAGCAGTTCTTC. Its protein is CASSFRDRVGNEQFF.

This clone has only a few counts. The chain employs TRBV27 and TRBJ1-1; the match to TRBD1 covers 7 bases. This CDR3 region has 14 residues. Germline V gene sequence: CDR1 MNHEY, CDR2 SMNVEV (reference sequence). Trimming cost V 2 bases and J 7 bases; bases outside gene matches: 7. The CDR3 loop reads CASSLRGQVLEAFF. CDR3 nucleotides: TGTGCCAGCAGTTTAAGAGGACAGGTACTTGAAGCTTTCTTT.

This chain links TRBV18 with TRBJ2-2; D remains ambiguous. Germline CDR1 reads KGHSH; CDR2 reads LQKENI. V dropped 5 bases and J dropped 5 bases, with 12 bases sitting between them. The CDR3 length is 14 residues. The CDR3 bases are TGTGCCAGCTCATCCCCGACTTTTACCGGGGAGCTGTTTTTT. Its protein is CASSSPTFTGELFF.

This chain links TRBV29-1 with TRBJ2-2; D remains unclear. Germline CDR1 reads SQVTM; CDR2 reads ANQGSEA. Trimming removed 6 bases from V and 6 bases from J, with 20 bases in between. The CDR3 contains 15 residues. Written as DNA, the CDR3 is TGCAGCGTCGCCCCTCGAATCCCAACGGCCGGGGAGCTGTTTTTT. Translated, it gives CSVAPRIPTAGELFF.

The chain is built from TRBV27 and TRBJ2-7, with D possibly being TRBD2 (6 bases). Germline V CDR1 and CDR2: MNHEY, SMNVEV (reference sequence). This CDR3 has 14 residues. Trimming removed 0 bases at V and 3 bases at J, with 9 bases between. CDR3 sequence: CASSLSPGVYEQYF. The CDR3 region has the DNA TGTGCCAGCAGTTTATCACCGGGGGTCTACGAGCAGTACTTC.

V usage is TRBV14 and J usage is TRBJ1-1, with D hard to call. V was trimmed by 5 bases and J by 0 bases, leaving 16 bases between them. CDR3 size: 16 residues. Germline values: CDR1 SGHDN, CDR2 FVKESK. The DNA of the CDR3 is TGTGCCAGCAGCTCCGACACGCCCTTCATGAACACTGAAGCTTTCTTT. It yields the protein CASSSDTPFMNTEAFF.

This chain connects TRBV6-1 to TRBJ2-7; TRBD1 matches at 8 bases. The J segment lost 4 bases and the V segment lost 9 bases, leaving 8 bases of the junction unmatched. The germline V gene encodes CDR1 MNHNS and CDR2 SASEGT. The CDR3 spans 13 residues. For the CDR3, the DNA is TGTGCCAGTACCGGGACAGGTCTGTACGAGCAGTACTTC. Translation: CASTGTGLYEQYF.

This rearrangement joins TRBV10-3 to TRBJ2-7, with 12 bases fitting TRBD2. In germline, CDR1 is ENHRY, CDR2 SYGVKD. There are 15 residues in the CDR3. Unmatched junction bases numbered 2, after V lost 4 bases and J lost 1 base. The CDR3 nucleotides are TGTGCCATCAGTGGAGGACTAGCGGGGTCCTACGAGCAGTACTTC. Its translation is CAISGGLAGSYEQYF.

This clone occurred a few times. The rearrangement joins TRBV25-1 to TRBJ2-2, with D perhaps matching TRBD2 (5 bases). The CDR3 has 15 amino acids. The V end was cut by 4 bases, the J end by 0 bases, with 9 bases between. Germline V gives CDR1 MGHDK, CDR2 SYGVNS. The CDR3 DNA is TGTGCCAGCAGTGTGACGGGATCGAACACCGGGGAGCTGTTTTTT. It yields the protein CASSVTGSNTGELFF.

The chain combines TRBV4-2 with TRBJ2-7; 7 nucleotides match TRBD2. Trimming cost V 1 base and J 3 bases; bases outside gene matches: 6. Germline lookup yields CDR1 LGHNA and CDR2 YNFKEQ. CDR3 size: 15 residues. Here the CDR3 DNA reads TGTGCCAGCAGCCAAGCGTGGGAGGGCCGCTACGAGCAGTACTTC. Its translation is CASSQAWEGRYEQYF.

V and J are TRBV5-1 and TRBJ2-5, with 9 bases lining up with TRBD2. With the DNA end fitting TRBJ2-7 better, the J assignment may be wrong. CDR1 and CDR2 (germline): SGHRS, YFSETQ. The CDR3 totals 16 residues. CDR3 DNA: TGCGCCAGCAGCTTGGAGGGTAGCGGGAGCGTACACGAGCAGTACTTC. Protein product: CASSLEGSGSVHEQYF.

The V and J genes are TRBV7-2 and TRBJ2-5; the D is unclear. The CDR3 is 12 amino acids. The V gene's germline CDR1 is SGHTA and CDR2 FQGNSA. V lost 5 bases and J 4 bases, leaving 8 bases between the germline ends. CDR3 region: CASSLTVETQYF. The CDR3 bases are TGTGCCAGCAGCCTCACGGTAGAGACCCAGTACTTC.

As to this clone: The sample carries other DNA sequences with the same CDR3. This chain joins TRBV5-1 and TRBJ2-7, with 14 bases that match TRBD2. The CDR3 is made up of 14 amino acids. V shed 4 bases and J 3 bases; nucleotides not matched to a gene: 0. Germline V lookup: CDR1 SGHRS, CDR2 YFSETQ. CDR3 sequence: CASSGTSGSYEQYF. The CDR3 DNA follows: TGCGCCAGCAGCGGGACTAGCGGGAGCTACGAGCAGTACTTC.

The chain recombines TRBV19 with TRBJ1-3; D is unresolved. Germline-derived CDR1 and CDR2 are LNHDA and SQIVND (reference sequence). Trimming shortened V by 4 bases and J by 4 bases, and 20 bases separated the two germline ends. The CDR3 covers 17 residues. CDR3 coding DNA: TGTGCCAGTAGTACCCCGCTAACATGGCGGTACGGAAACACCATATATTTT. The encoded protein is CASSTPLTWRYGNTIYF.

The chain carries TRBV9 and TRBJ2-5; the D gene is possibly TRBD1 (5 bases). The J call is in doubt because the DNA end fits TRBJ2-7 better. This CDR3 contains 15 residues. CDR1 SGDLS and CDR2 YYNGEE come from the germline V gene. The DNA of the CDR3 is TGTGCCAGCAGCGTAGGGGTCCAGGGTCTTGACGAGCAGTACTTC. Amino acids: CASSVGVQGLDEQYF.

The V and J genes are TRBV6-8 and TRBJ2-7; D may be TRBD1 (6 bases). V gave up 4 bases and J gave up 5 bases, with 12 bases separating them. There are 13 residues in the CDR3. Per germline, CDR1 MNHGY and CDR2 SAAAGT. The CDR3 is CASSSRGRHEQYF. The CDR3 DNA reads TGTGCCAGCAGTTCGAGGGGGAGACACGAGCAGTACTTC.

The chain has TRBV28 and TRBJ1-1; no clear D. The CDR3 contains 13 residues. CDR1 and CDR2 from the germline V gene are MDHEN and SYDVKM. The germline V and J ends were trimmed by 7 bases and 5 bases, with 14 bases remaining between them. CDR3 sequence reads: CASKRFRGTEAFF. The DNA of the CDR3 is TGTGCCAGCAAGCGCTTTCGGGGTACTGAAGCTTTCTTT.

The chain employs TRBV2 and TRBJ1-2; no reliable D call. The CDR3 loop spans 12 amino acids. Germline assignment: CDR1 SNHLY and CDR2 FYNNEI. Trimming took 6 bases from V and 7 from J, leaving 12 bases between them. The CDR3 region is CASRTGGRGYTF. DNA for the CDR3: TGTGCCAGCAGGACCGGCGGCCGTGGCTACACCTTC.

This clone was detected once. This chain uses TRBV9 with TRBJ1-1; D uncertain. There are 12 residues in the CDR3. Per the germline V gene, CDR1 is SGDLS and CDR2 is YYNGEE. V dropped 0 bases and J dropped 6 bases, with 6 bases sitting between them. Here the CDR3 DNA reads TGTGCCAGCAGCGTAGATGGCCCTGAAGCTTTCTTT. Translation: CASSVDGPEAFF.